These 5 T cell receptor beta chains share one sample of origin, sequenced in a study of blood T cell repertoires in COVID-19. Measured with immunoSEQ multiplex PCR; TCRdb has only the in-frame clones, and not every one. The data contain 150,000 or so clones, approximately 95% of them singletons. Sequenced: peripheral blood. Every receptor here comes from an older woman with COVID-19, enrolled during active disease.

V and J are TRBV11-2 and TRBJ2-2; no clear D gene. CDR1 and CDR2 from the germline V gene are SGHAT and FQNNGV. V was cut by 1 base and J by 4 bases, with 10 bases left in between. This CDR3 spans 15 amino acids. The CDR3 loop is CASSLASHRTGELFF. CDR3 coding DNA: TGTGCCAGCAGCTTAGCTAGTCACCGCACCGGGGAGCTGTTTTTT.

This clone was recorded only once. Relative to the germline gene, one junction end is altered; a read error may explain this. J is TRBJ2-1 and V is TRBV27; 11 bases map to TRBD2. CDR1 is MNHEY and CDR2 is SMNVEV in the germline V gene (reference sequence). The CDR3 extends over 16 amino acids. The DNA of the CDR3 is TGTGCCAGCAGTATATCGGTAGCGGGGGGGTTCAATGAGCAGTTCTTC. Its protein product is CASSISVAGGFNEQFF.

The rearrangement links TRBV7-9 to TRBJ2-7, with 8 bases aligning to TRBD2. The CDR3 has 14 residues. The germline V gene has CDR1 SEHNR and CDR2 FQNEAQ (reference sequence). The J segment lost 0 bases and the V segment lost 2 bases, leaving 0 bases of the junction unmatched. The CDR3 DNA follows: TGTGCCAGCAGCTTAAGCGGGAGCTCCTACGAGCAGTACTTC. Protein: CASSLSGSSYEQYF.

The chain links TRBV9 to TRBJ2-1; possibly TRBD2 for D (5 bases). Germline V gives CDR1 SGDLS, CDR2 YYNGEE. Trimming removed 0 bases from V and 4 bases from J, with 8 bases in between. This CDR3 spans 14 amino acids. The CDR3 sequence: CASSVVGVYNEQFF. Written as DNA, the CDR3 is TGTGCCAGCAGCGTAGTGGGAGTGTACAATGAGCAGTTCTTC.

The chain carries TRBV9 and TRBJ2-3, with a possible D match to TRBD2 (6 bases). The V end was cut by 3 bases, the J end by 3 bases, with 17 bases between. The CDR3 is 16 amino acids. The germline V gene has CDR1 SGDLS and CDR2 YYNGEE. The CDR3 sequence is CASSAISTSWTDTQYF. CDR3 DNA sequence: TGTGCCAGCAGCGCCATCTCGACTAGTTGGACAGATACGCAGTATTTT.